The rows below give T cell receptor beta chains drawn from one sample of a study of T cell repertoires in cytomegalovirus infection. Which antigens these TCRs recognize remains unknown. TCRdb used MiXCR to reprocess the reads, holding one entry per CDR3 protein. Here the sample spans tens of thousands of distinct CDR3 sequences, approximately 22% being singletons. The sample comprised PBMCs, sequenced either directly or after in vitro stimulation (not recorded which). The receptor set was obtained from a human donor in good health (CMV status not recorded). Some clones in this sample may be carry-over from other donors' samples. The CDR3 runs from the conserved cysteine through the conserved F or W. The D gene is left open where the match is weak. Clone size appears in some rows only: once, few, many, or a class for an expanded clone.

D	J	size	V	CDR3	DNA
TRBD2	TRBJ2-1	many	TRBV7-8	CASSPWTSGSNEQFF	TGTGCCAGCAGCCCGTGGACTAGCGGGAGTAATGAGCAGTTCTTC
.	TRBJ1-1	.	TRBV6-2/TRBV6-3	CASRGQQNTEAFF	TGTGCCAGCAGAGGACAGCAGAACACTGAAGCTTTCTTT
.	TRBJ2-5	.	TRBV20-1	CSARDSPGRETQYF	TGCAGTGCTAGAGATTCCCCAGGACGGGAGACCCAGTACTTC
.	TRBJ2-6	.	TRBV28	CAGSLVRGGSGANVLTF	TGTGCCGGCAGTTTGGTCAGGGGCGGCTCTGGGGCCAACGTCCTGACTTTC
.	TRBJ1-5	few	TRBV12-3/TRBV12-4	CASSLSFQGVGSSQPQHF	TGTGCCAGCAGTTTATCTTTCCAGGGAGTCGGTAGTAGTCAGCCCCAGCATTTT
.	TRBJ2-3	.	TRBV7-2	CASSLEVITQYF	TGTGCCAGCAGCTTAGAGGTGATCACGCAGTATTTT
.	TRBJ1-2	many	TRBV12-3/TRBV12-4	CASNNRTANYGYTF	TGTGCCAGCAATAATCGAACCGCTAACTATGGCTACACCTTC
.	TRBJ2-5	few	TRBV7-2	CASSLWGGIETQYF	TGTGCCAGCAGCTTATGGGGCGGGATAGAGACCCAGTACTTC
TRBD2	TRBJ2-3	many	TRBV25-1	CASSPTGGSDTQYF	TGTGCCAGCAGCCCTACGGGAGGGTCGGATACGCAGTATTTT
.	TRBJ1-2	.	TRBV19	CASSIGQEAGYGYTF	TGTGCCAGTAGTATAGGTCAGGAGGCGGGCTATGGCTACACCTTC
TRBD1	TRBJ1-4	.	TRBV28	CASSTQDRAIEKLFF	TGTGCCAGCAGTACTCAGGACAGGGCAATTGAAAAACTGTTTTTT
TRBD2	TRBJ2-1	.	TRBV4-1	CASSPGTSRHNEQFF	TGCGCCAGCAGCCCAGGGACTAGCCGACACAATGAGCAGTTCTTC
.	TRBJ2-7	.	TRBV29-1	CSVEFRAGAFYEQYF	TGCAGCGTTGAATTTCGAGCGGGTGCCTTCTACGAGCAGTACTTC
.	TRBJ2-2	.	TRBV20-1	CSARTTSNTGELFF	TGCAGTGCCCGGACGACATCGAACACCGGGGAGCTGTTTTTT
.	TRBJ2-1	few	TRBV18	CASSPFSANEQFF	TGTGCCAGCTCACCATTTAGCGCTAATGAGCAGTTCTTC
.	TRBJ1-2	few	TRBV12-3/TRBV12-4	CASSHRDPEAYGYTF	TGTGCCAGCAGTCACAGGGACCCGGAGGCGTATGGCTACACCTTC
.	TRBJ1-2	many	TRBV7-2	CASSLGGDVYGYTF	TGTGCCAGCAGCTTAGGGGGAGACGTTTATGGCTACACCTTC
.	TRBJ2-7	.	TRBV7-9	CASSLVGQFYEQYF	TGTGCCAGCAGCTTAGTGGGCCAGTTCTACGAGCAGTACTTC
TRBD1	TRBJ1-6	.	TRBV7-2	CASSRTGGEQPLHF	TGTGCCAGCAGCCGGACAGGGGGCGAACAACCCCTCCACTTT
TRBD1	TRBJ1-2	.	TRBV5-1	CASSLTTGDDGYTF	TGCGCCAGCAGCTTGACCACAGGGGACGATGGCTACACCTTC
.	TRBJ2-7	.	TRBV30	CAWAGQISYEQYF	TGTGCCTGGGCGGGACAGATCTCCTACGAGCAGTACTTC
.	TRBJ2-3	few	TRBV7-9	CASRPDSIRTDTQYF	TGTGCCAGCAGACCAGACAGTATACGCACAGATACGCAGTATTTT
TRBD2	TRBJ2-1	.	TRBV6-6	CASSYSRPSGTVSSYNEQFF	TGTGCCAGCAGTTACTCCCGGCCTAGCGGGACGGTGAGCTCCTACAATGAGCAGTTCTTC
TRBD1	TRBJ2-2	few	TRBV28	CASRPGTGDTGELFF	TGTGCCAGCAGACCCGGGACAGGGGACACCGGGGAGCTGTTTTTT
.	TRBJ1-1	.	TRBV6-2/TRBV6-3	CASSYGEFEAFF	TGTGCCAGCAGTTACGGCGAGTTTGAAGCTTTCTTT
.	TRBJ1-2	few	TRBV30	CAWRRGKGGDYGYTF	TGTGCCTGGAGAAGGGGGAAGGGGGGGGACTATGGCTACACCTTC
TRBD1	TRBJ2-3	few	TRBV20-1	CSAGGQSKGSDTQYF	TGCAGTGCTGGGGGACAGTCCAAGGGAAGCGATACGCAGTATTTT